The 17 T cell receptor beta chains below all came from one sample that was sequenced in a study of blood T cell repertoires in COVID-19. The assay was immunoSEQ multiplex PCR, and TCRdb's table has in-frame clones only and misses some. In the table there are 200,000 to 250,000 clones, about 85% of which are singletons. Sequencing input: PBMCs or T cells enriched from blood (not recorded which). The receptors derive from a woman in her thirties who had recovered from COVID-19.

The CDR3, as DNA: TGTGCCAGTAGTCAGATGATTGGCGAGCAGTACTTC. The encoded protein is CASSQMIGEQYF. The rearrangement uses TRBV19 and TRBJ2-7; no definite D call. Trimming cost V 5 bases and J 6 bases, with 11 bases left between them. The CDR3 is made up of 12 amino acids. Per germline, CDR1 LNHDA and CDR2 SQIVND (reference sequence).

This sequence joins TRBV15 and TRBJ1-2, with 7 bases fitting TRBD1. The trim removed 3 bases at V and 6 bases at J, leaving 7 bases unmatched. CDR3 length: 14 residues. CDR1 is LNHNV, CDR2 YYDKDF, per germline (reference sequence). The CDR3 here is CATSRKTGKNGYTF. The CDR3 DNA follows: TGTGCCACCAGCAGGAAGACAGGGAAAAATGGCTACACCTTC.

CDR3 sequence: CSTRDRVSYEQYF. As DNA, the CDR3 is TGCAGCACCCGGGACAGGGTCTCCTACGAGCAGTACTTC. The rearrangement uses TRBV29-1 and TRBJ2-7; 9 bases agree with TRBD1. The CDR3 spans 13 residues. Germline values: CDR1 SQVTM, CDR2 ANQGSEA. The V segment lost 8 bases and the J segment 0 bases; nucleotides outside the gene matches: 5.

The V and J genes are TRBV29-1 and TRBJ2-2, with 7 bases that match TRBD1. The CDR3 extends over 14 amino acids. V lost 3 bases to trimming and J lost 4 bases; unmatched junction nucleotides: 5. Germline V gene lookup returns CDR1 SQVTM and CDR2 ANQGSEA. The CDR3 sequence is CSVERGGSTGELFF. The CDR3 DNA reads as TGCAGCGTTGAGAGAGGGGGCAGCACCGGGGAGCTGTTTTTT.

This chain joins TRBV5-8 and TRBJ2-7; D is ambiguous. Germline CDR1 reads SGHTS; CDR2 reads YDEGEE. Trimming pared 4 bases from V and 1 base from J, leaving 9 bases between. The CDR3 extends over 13 amino acids. The CDR3 sequence is CASSPYGSYEQYF. CDR3 coding DNA: TGTGCCAGCAGCCCCTACGGGTCCTACGAGCAGTACTTC.

The rearrangement links TRBV6-2 or TRBV6-3 to TRBJ2-5, with D possibly TRBD1 on 6 matching bases. Germline V gene data show CDR1 as MNHEY and CDR2 as SVGEGT. The CDR3 loop spans 12 amino acids. Trimming removed 5 bases at V and 5 bases at J, with 9 bases between. In nucleotides, the CDR3 is TGTGCCAGCAGTAACAGGGCGGAGACCCAGTACTTC. Its translation: CASSNRAETQYF.

This clone has only one observation. The J gene is TRBJ2-1, the V gene TRBV7-3; D is perhaps TRBD2 (5 bases). V lost 1 base and J lost 6, with 19 bases in between. This CDR3 is 17 amino acids long. Germline V gene data show CDR1 as SGHTA and CDR2 as FQGTGA. The CDR3 loop reads CASSLRVGRTTFNEQFF. The CDR3 nucleotides read TGTGCCAGCAGCTTAAGAGTTGGGAGAACTACATTCAATGAGCAGTTCTTC.

This chain connects TRBV5-1 to TRBJ2-7, with TRBD1 matching over 9 bases. CDR3 length: 17 amino acids. Losses at the gene ends were 0 bases for V and 5 bases for J; bases not matched to a gene: 12. Germline V lookup: CDR1 SGHRS, CDR2 YFSETQ. CDR3 sequence reads: CASSLARDRVSSHEQYF. The CDR3 coding sequence is TGCGCCAGCAGCTTGGCCAGGGACAGGGTGAGTTCCCACGAGCAGTACTTC. Based on the CDR3 plus reference TRBV5-1 and TRBJ2-7, the full variable domain is KAGVTQTPRYLIKTRGQQVTLSCSPISGHRSVSWYQQTPGQGLQFLFEYFSETQRNKGNFPGRFSGRQFSNSRSEMNVSTLELGDSALYLCASSLARDRVSSHEQYFGPGTRLTVT.

CDR3 in DNA: TGTGCCAGCAGGGGCCCTAACTCCTATAATTCACCCCTCCACTTT. Translating it yields CASRGPNSYNSPLHF. The chain joins TRBV2 to TRBJ1-6; D gene ambiguous. Trimming cost V 6 bases and J 0 bases, with 9 bases left between them. The CDR3 runs 15 residues. The germline V gene has CDR1 SNHLY and CDR2 FYNNEI.

J is TRBJ2-5 and V is TRBV6-2 or TRBV6-3, with D possibly being TRBD2 (7 bases). Per germline, CDR1 MNHEY and CDR2 SVGEGT. The CDR3 runs to 15 residues. Trimming left V 1 base short and J 1 base short, with 10 bases between. CDR3 sequence (DNA): TGTGCCAGCAGTTACTTCGGGGGGCCCCAAGAGACCCAGTACTTC. Its protein product is CASSYFGGPQETQYF.

CDR3 loop: CASSPTGFSGANVLTF. The CDR3 region has the DNA TGTGCCAGCTCACCAACAGGCTTCTCTGGGGCCAACGTCCTGACTTTC. The rearrangement uses TRBV18 and TRBJ2-6; perhaps TRBD1 as D (5 bases). Germline-derived CDR1 and CDR2 are KGHSH and LQKENI. V was pared by 2 bases and J by 0 bases, with 8 bases between. The CDR3 runs to 16 residues.

The chain carries TRBV5-1 and TRBJ2-7, with 11 bases aligning to TRBD2. Germline V lookup: CDR1 SGHRS, CDR2 YFSETQ. This CDR3 is 14 amino acids long. With V trimmed by 4 bases and J by 3 bases, 3 bases remained unmatched. Here the CDR3 DNA reads TGCGCCAGCAGCCCTCTAGCGGGGGGCTACGAGCAGTACTTC. As protein: CASSPLAGGYEQYF.

The chain combines TRBV6-5 with TRBJ2-2; no reliable D call. The germline V and J ends were trimmed by 0 bases and 4 bases, with 12 bases remaining between them. The germline V gene has CDR1 MNHEY and CDR2 SVGAGI. The CDR3 spans 16 residues. CDR3 in DNA: TGTGCCAGCAGTTACTCGACTGCGGAGAGCACCGGGGAGCTGTTTTTT. Its protein is CASSYSTAESTGELFF.

The chain couples TRBV7-9 to TRBJ1-2, with 9 bases that match TRBD1. Germline values: CDR1 SEHNR, CDR2 FQNEAQ (reference sequence). This CDR3 is 16 amino acids long. Trimming at V came to 1 base and at J to 5 bases, leaving 8 bases not matched to a gene. CDR3 coding DNA: TGTGCCAGCAGCTTAGGTGTGGGACAGGGTCGATATGGCTACACCTTC. Residues: CASSLGVGQGRYGYTF. The full variable domain, completed using reference TRBV7-9 and TRBJ1-2, is DTGVSQNPRHKITKRGQNVTFRCDPISEHNRLYWYRQTLGQGPEFLTYFQNEAQLEKSRLLSDRFSAERPKGSFSTLEIQRTEQGDSAMYLCASSLGVGQGRYGYTFGSGTRLTVV.

This clone is termed medium-sized. The genes are TRBV19 and TRBJ2-7; TRBD1 matches at 9 bases. The V gene's germline CDR1 is LNHDA and CDR2 SQIVND (reference sequence). The ends lost 7 bases at V and 2 bases at J; junction bases unmatched: 6. The CDR3 sequence is 14 residues long. CDR3 sequence: CASNDRTGAYEQYF. CDR3 in DNA: TGTGCCAGTAATGATCGGACAGGGGCCTACGAGCAGTACTTC. The whole variable domain, remainder taken from reference TRBV19 and TRBJ2-7, is DGGITQSPKYLFRKEGQNVTLSCEQNLNHDAMYWYRQDPGQGLRLIYYSQIVNDFQKGDIAEGYSVSREKKESFPLTVTSAQKNPTAFYLCASNDRTGAYEQYFGPGTRLTVT.

CDR3 bases: TGCGCCAGCAGCCTACAGGGTGCTCGCTATGGCTACACCTTC. Translated: CASSLQGARYGYTF. V is TRBV4-1 and J is TRBJ1-2; D possibly corresponds to TRBD1 (6 bases). This CDR3 contains 14 residues. Germline V gives CDR1 MGHRA, CDR2 YSYEKL. V lost 4 bases to trimming and J lost 4 bases, with 13 bases between them.

The rearrangement uses TRBV3-1 (or the pseudogene TRBV3-2) and TRBJ2-1, with TRBD2 matching over 7 bases. The CDR3 covers 15 residues. Germline V lookup: CDR1 LGHDT, CDR2 YNNKEL (reference sequence). V lost 4 bases and J lost 10; bases outside the gene matches: 13. The CDR3 is CASSRRNGGNDEQFF. The CDR3 DNA reads as TGTGCCAGCAGCCGAAGAAACGGGGGGAATGACGAGCAGTTCTTC.